The clone carrying this TCR beta chain was seen at least ten times. One entry per CDR3 protein, called by TCRdb with MiXCR from the 5' RACE reads. The table has around 240,000 distinct CDR3 sequences, about 7% seen once. The junction had 4 bases not matched to a gene; V was cut back by 5 bases and J by 2 bases. Germline-derived CDR1 and CDR2 are MGHDK and SYGVNS. CDR3 size: 14 residues. The data stem from a study of identical twins. This sample also belongs to another study, concerning yellow fever vaccine responses in identical twins. That report adds: As reported, the vaccine T cell response of twins seemed partly convergent and partly personalized.

The receptor's source is a woman aged 18-35 years in good health. The gene calls are TRBV25-1 and TRBJ2-3, with 7 bases matching TRBD2. Sequenced sample: memory (CD45RO+) T cells sorted from blood. The CDR3 coding sequence is TGTGCCAGCAGTAAGGGACTAACCACAGATACGCAGTATTTT. Its translation: CASSKGLTTDTQYF.